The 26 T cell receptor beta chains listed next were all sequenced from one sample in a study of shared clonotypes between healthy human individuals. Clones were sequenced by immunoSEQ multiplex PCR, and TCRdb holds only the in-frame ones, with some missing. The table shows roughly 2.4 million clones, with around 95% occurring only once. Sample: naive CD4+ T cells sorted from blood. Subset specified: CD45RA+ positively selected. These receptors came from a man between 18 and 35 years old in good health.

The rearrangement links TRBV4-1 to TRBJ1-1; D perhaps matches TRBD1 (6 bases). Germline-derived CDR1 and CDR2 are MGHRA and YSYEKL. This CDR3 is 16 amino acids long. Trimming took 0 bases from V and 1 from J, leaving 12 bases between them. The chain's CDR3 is CASSQDRGWGNTEAFF. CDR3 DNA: TGCGCCAGCAGCCAAGATAGGGGGTGGGGGAACACTGAAGCTTTCTTT.

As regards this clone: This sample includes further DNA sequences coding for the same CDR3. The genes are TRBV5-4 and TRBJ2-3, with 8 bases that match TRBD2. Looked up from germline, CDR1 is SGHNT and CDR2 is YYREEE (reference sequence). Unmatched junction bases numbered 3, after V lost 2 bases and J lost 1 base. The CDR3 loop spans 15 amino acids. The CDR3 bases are TGTGCCAGCAGCTTAGCGGGAGCGGGCACAGATACGCAGTATTTT. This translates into CASSLAGAGTDTQYF. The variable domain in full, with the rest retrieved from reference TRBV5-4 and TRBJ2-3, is ETGVTQSPTHLIKTRGQQVTLRCSSQSGHNTVSWYQQALGQGPQFIFQYYREEENGRGNFPPRFSGLQFPNYSSELNVNALELDDSALYLCASSLAGAGTDTQYFGPGTRLTVL.

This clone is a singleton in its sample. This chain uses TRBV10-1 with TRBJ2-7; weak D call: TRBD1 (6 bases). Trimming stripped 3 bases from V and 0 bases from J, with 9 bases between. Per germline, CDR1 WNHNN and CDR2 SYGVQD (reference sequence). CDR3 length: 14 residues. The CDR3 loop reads CASSDNRDSYEQYF. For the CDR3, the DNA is TGCGCCAGCAGTGATAACAGGGACTCCTACGAGCAGTACTTC.

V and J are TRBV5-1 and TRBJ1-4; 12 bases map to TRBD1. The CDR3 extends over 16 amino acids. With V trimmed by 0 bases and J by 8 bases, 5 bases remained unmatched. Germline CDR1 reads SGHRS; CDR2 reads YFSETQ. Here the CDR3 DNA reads TGCGCCAGCAGCTTGGAAGGGACAGGGGGCGCCGAAAAACTGTTTTTT. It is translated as CASSLEGTGGAEKLFF.

The CDR3 sequence is CASSDGTGIVEQYF. The CDR3 DNA is TGCGCCAGCAGCGACGGGACAGGGATTGTCGAGCAGTACTTC. V and J are TRBV5-1 and TRBJ2-7, with 9 bases identical to TRBD1. V gave up 4 bases and J gave up 6 bases; unmatched junction bases: 8. CDR3 length: 14 residues. Germline V gene data show CDR1 as SGHRS and CDR2 as YFSETQ.

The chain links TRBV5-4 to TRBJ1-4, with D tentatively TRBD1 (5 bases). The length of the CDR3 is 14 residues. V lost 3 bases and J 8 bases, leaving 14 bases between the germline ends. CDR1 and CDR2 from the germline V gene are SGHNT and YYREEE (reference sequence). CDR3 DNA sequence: TGTGCCAGCAGCTCCCGGGACGTAAGCGAAAAACTGTTTTTT. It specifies CASSSRDVSEKLFF.

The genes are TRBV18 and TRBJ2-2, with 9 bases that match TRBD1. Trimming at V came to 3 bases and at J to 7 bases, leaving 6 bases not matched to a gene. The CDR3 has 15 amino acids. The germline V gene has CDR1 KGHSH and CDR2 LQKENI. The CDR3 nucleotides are TGTGCCAGCTCACCGCGAGGACAGGGGAACGGGGAGCTGTTTTTT. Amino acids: CASSPRGQGNGELFF.

CDR3 region: CASSLVGRNTGELFF. The CDR3 nucleotides are TGTGCCAGCAGCTTGGTAGGGCGAAACACCGGGGAGCTGTTTTTT. The chain combines TRBV5-4 with TRBJ2-2; D gene uncertain. The CDR3 extends over 15 amino acids. V lost 0 bases and J 2 bases, leaving 8 bases between the germline ends. Germline CDR1 and CDR2: SGHNT and YYREEE (reference sequence).

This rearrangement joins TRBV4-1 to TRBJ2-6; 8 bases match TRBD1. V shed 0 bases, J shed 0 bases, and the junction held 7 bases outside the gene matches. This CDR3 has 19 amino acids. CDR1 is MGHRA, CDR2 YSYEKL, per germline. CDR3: CASSQDMDRVISGANVLTF. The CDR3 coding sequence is TGCGCCAGCAGCCAAGATATGGACAGGGTTATCTCTGGGGCCAACGTCCTGACTTTC.

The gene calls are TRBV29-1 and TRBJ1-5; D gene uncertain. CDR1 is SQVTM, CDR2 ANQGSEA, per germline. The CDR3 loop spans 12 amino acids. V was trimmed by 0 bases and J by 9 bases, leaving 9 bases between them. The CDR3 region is CSVEEPRGPQHF. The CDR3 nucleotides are TGCAGCGTTGAAGAGCCGCGTGGGCCCCAGCATTTT.

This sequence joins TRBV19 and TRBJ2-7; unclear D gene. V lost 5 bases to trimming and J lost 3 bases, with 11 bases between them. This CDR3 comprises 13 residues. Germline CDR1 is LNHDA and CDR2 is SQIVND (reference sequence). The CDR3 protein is CASSSYPNYEQYF. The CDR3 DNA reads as TGTGCCAGTAGTTCGTATCCTAACTACGAGCAGTACTTC.

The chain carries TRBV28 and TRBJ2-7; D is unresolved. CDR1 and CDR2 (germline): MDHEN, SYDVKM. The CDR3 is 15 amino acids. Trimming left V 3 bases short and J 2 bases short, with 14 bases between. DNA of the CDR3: TGTGCCAGCAGTTTTGGGATTCAGGACGCCTACGAGCAGTACTTC. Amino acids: CASSFGIQDAYEQYF.

CDR3 in DNA: TGTGCCAGCAGCTTAAATGGCGGCGCGAACACCGGGGAGCTGTTTTTT. This sequence encodes CASSLNGGANTGELFF. This sequence joins TRBV7-3 and TRBJ2-2; D is ambiguous. CDR3 length equals 16 residues. Germline V gives CDR1 SGHTA, CDR2 FQGTGA. V lost 1 base and J 0 bases, leaving 9 bases between the germline ends.

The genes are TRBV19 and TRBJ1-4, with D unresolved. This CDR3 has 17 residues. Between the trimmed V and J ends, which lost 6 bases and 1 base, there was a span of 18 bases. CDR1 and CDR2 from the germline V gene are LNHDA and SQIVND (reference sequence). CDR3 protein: CASSILSRGRTNEKLFF. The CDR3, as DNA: TGTGCCAGTAGCATACTCTCTCGCGGGAGAACTAATGAAAAACTGTTTTTT. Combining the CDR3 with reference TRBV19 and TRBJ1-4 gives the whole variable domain DGGITQSPKYLFRKEGQNVTLSCEQNLNHDAMYWYRQDPGQGLRLIYYSQIVNDFQKGDIAEGYSVSREKKESFPLTVTSAQKNPTAFYLCASSILSRGRTNEKLFFGSGTQLSVL.

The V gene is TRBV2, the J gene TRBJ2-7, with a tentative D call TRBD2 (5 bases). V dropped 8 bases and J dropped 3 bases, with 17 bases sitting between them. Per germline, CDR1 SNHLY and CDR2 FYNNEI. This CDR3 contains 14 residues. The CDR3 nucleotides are TGTGCCAGCGGTCGTGGCAGCGGATACTACGAGCAGTACTTC. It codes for CASGRGSGYYEQYF. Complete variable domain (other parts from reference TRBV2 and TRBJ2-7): EPEVTQTPSHQVTQMGQEVILRCVPISNHLYFYWYRQILGQKVEFLVSFYNNEISEKSEIFDDQFSVERPDGSNFTLKIRSTKLEDSAMYFCASGRGSGYYEQYFGPGTRLTVT.

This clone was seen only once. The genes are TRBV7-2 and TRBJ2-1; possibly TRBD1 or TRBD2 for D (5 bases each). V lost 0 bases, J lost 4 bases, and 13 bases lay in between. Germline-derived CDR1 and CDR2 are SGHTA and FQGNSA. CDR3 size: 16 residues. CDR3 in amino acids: CASSLAQGPKYNEQFF. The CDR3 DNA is TGTGCCAGCAGCTTAGCGCAGGGACCGAAATACAATGAGCAGTTCTTC. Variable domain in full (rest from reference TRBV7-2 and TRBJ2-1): GAGVSQSPSNKVTEKGKDVELRCDPISGHTALYWYRQSLGQGLEFLIYFQGNSAPDKSGLPSDRFSAERTGGSVSTLTIQRTQQEDSAVYLCASSLAQGPKYNEQFFGPGTRLTVL.

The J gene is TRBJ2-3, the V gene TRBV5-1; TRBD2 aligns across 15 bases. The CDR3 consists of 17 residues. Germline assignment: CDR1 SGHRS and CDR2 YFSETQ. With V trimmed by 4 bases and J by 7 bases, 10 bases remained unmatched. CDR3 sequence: CASSQGLAGGPAHTQYF. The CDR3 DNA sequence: TGCGCCAGCAGCCAGGGACTAGCGGGGGGCCCAGCCCATACGCAGTATTTT.

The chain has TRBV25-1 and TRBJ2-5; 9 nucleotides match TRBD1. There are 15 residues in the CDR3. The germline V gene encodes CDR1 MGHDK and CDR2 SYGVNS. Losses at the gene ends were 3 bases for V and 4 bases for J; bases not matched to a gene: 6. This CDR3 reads CASSDGTGKSETQYF. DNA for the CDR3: TGTGCCAGCAGTGATGGGACAGGGAAGTCAGAGACCCAGTACTTC. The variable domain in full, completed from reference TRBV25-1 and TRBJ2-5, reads EADIYQTPRYLVIGTGKKITLECSQTMGHDKMYWYQQDPGMELHLIHYSYGVNSTEKGDLSSESTVSRIRTEHFPLTLESARPSHTSQYLCASSDGTGKSETQYFGPGTRLLVL.

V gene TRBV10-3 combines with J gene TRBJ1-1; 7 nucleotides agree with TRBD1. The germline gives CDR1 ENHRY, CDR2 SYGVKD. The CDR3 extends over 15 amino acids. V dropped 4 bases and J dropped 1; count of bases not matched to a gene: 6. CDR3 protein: CAISGEGQTNTEAFF. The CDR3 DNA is TGTGCCATCAGTGGTGAGGGACAGACGAACACTGAAGCTTTCTTT.

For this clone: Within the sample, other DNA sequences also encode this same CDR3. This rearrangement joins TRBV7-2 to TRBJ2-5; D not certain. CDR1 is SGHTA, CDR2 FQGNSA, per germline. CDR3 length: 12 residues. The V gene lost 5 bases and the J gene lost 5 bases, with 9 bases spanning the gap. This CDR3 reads CASSPSGETQYF. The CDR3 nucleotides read TGTGCCAGCAGCCCGTCCGGGGAGACCCAGTACTTC.

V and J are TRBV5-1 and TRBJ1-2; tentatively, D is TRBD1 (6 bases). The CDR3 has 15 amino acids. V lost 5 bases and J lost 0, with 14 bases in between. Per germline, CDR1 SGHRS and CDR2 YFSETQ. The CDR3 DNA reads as TGCGCCAGCAGGGTTCGGACAGCACCTAACTATGGCTACACCTTC. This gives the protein CASRVRTAPNYGYTF.

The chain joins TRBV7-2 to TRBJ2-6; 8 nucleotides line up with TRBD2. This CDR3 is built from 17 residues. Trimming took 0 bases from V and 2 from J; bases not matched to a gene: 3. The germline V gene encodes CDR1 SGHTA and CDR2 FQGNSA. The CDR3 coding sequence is TGTGCCAGCAGCTTAGCCTCGGGACTAGCTGGGGCCAACGTCCTGACTTTC. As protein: CASSLASGLAGANVLTF.

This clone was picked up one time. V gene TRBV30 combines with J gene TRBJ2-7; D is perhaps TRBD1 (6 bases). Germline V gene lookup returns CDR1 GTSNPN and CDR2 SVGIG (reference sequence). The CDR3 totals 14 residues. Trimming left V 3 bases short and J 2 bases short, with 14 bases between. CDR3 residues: CAWRGKGVTYEQYF. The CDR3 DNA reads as TGTGCCTGGAGGGGGAAGGGGGTTACCTACGAGCAGTACTTC.

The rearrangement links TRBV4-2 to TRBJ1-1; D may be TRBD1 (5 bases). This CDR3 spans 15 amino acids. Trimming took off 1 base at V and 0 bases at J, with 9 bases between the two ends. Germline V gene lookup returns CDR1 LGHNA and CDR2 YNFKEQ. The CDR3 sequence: CASSQAGQLNTEAFF. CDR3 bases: TGTGCCAGCAGCCAAGCGGGGCAGTTGAACACTGAAGCTTTCTTT.

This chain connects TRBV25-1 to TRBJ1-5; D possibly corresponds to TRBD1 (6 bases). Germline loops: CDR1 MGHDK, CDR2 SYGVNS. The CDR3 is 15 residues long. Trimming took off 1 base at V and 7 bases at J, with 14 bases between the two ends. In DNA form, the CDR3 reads TGTGCCAGCAGTGAATTGGGGGGGCTGGGGCAGCCCCAGCATTTT. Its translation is CASSELGGLGQPQHF.

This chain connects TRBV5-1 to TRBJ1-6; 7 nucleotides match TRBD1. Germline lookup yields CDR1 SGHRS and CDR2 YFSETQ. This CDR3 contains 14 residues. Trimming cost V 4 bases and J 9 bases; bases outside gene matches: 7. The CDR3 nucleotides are TGCGCCAGCAGCCTCGACAGGGAGATTTCACCCCTCCACTTT. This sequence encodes CASSLDREISPLHF.